The following is a T cell receptor beta chain sequence with its context. The assay was immunoSEQ multiplex PCR, and TCRdb's table has in-frame clones only and misses some. The repertoire includes around 320,000 clones, approximately 85% of them detected once, and approximately 7.9% sits in the top ten. These data are taken from a study of blood T cell repertoires in COVID-19. Turning to the study itself: Whether acute or convalescent, the COVID-19 samples came from the United States, Italy and Spain.

The germline CDR1 and CDR2 sequences are KGHDR and SFDVKD. The CDR3 sequence is 16 residues long. V gave up 3 bases and J gave up 3 bases, with 13 bases separating them. This TCR came from a human donor in a cohort sampled during active COVID-19. Sequencing input: peripheral blood. The rearrangement links TRBV24-1 to TRBJ2-2; a weak D match, TRBD2 (6 bases). CDR3 residues: CATSDAGTGDTGELFF. The CDR3, as DNA: TGTGCCACCAGTGATGCGGGGACGGGGGACACCGGGGAGCTGTTTTTT.